One sample yielded the 20 T cell receptor beta chains listed below, sequenced in a study of shared clonotypes between healthy human individuals. Clones were read by immunoSEQ multiplex PCR, and TCRdb kept only the in-frame ones, dropping some. The sample contains approximately 1,500,000 clones, approximately 98% of which appear only once. Sample: naive CD4+ T cells sorted from blood. Subset: CD45RA+ positively selected. The receptors come from a man aged 30-40 years in good health.

This rearrangement joins TRBV7-6 to TRBJ2-1; 11 bases map to TRBD2. The CDR3 contains 18 residues. CDR1 and CDR2 (germline): SGHVS, FNYEAQ. J gave up 7 bases and V 3 bases, and 14 bases lay outside the gene matches. CDR3 sequence reads: CASSFPSQLAGVANEQFF. In DNA form, the CDR3 reads TGTGCCAGCAGCTTCCCTAGTCAACTAGCGGGAGTTGCAAATGAGCAGTTCTTC.

The gene calls are TRBV28 and TRBJ1-2; 7 positions agree with TRBD1. The V and J ends lost 5 bases and 1 base, in that order; junction bases with no gene match: 16. The V gene's germline CDR1 is MDHEN and CDR2 SYDVKM. The length of the CDR3 is 18 residues. The CDR3 is CASSPPGTALSNNYGYTF. The CDR3 region has the DNA TGTGCCAGCAGTCCACCCGGGACAGCCTTATCGAATAACTATGGCTACACCTTC.

V is TRBV28 and J is TRBJ2-2; D is unclear. V was clipped by 6 bases and J by 5 bases, with 10 bases between them. The CDR3 extends over 13 amino acids. The germline gives CDR1 MDHEN, CDR2 SYDVKM. The CDR3 reads CASSVIWTGELFF. The CDR3 DNA reads as TGTGCCAGCAGCGTTATATGGACCGGGGAGCTGTTTTTT. Together with reference TRBV28 and TRBJ2-2, the CDR3 gives the full variable domain: DVKVTQSSRYLVKRTGEKVFLECVQDMDHENMFWYRQDPGLGLRLIYFSYDVKMKEKGDIPEGYSVSREKKERFSLILESASTNQTSMYLCASSVIWTGELFFGEGSRLTVL.

For this clone: Other nucleotide sequences from this sample produce the same CDR3. The rearrangement uses TRBV6-1 and TRBJ1-1; D might be TRBD1 (6 bases). This CDR3 is 12 amino acids long. V dropped 4 bases and J dropped 7 bases, with 10 bases sitting between them. Germline V gives CDR1 MNHNS, CDR2 SASEGT. The CDR3 nucleotides read TGTGCCAGCAGTGTCGGCAGGGGTGAAGCTTTCTTT. This gives the protein CASSVGRGEAFF.

V gene TRBV5-1 combines with J gene TRBJ2-1; 8 bases align to TRBD2. The ends lost 1 base at V and 8 bases at J; junction bases unmatched: 5. Per germline, CDR1 SGHRS and CDR2 YFSETQ. The CDR3 is 14 residues long. CDR3 sequence reads: CASSLSGRADEQFF. The CDR3, as DNA: TGCGCCAGCAGCTTGTCCGGGAGGGCGGATGAGCAGTTCTTC.

The chain joins TRBV11-2 to TRBJ1-1; TRBD1 is a possible D gene (5 bases). The CDR3 sequence is 14 residues long. Germline CDR1 SGHAT, CDR2 FQNNGV. V shed 6 bases and J shed 6 bases, with 17 bases lying between them. The CDR3 sequence: CASSPLRGPPEAFF. The CDR3, as DNA: TGTGCCAGCAGTCCCCTTAGGGGCCCCCCTGAAGCTTTCTTT.

The rearrangement uses TRBV5-4 and TRBJ2-1; either TRBD1 or TRBD2 may fit D (7 bases each). The germline V gene encodes CDR1 SGHNT and CDR2 YYREEE (reference sequence). The ends were cut back, 4 bases at V and 4 bases at J, with 15 bases in the middle. This CDR3 has 15 amino acids. The DNA of the CDR3 is TGTGCCAGCAGCCCCCGCCAGGGGGGGTACAATGAGCAGTTCTTC. This gives the protein CASSPRQGGYNEQFF.

A word on this clone: Other DNA sequences within the sample encode an identical CDR3. The rearrangement joins TRBV27 to TRBJ1-5, with D unclear. The CDR3 consists of 12 residues. Per germline, CDR1 MNHEY and CDR2 SMNVEV (reference sequence). V was pared by 4 bases and J by 7 bases, with 8 bases between. The CDR3, as DNA: TGTGCCAGCAGTTCGGCGGGGCAGCCCCAGCATTTT. Protein product: CASSSAGQPQHF.

The chain uses TRBV6-5 and TRBJ1-2; 9 bases are shared with TRBD1. The ends lost 0 bases at V and 8 bases at J; junction bases unmatched: 10. The CDR3 has 16 residues. Germline lookup yields CDR1 MNHEY and CDR2 SVGAGI. CDR3 DNA sequence: TGTGCCAGCAGTTACTCGGGTACAGGGGGCCTTACCGGCTACACCTTC. Translated, it gives CASSYSGTGGLTGYTF.

Only one count was recorded for this clone. This chain joins TRBV11-2 and TRBJ2-1; D is unclear. Trimming shortened V by 1 base and J by 9 bases, and 19 bases separated the two germline ends. The CDR3 consists of 16 residues. Germline lookup yields CDR1 SGHAT and CDR2 FQNNGV. The CDR3 protein is CASSLVGRASVGEQFF. CDR3 DNA sequence: TGTGCCAGCAGCTTAGTCGGTAGAGCATCGGTCGGTGAGCAGTTCTTC.

The V gene is TRBV11-2, the J gene TRBJ1-2; D perhaps matches TRBD1 (5 bases). Trimming took off 1 base at V and 7 bases at J, with 16 bases between the two ends. CDR3 length equals 15 residues. Per the germline V gene, CDR1 is SGHAT and CDR2 is FQNNGV. CDR3 nucleotide sequence: TGTGCCAGCAGCTTAGTGGGACCCCCCGGGGGTGGCTACACCTTC. Translated, it gives CASSLVGPPGGGYTF.

Comment on this clone: Other DNA variants within this sample encode the same CDR3. This chain joins TRBV18 and TRBJ2-5, with 14 bases aligning to TRBD2. The J segment lost 4 bases and the V segment lost 3 bases, leaving 4 bases of the junction unmatched. CDR1 KGHSH and CDR2 LQKENI come from the germline V gene. The CDR3 runs 16 residues. Here the CDR3 reads CASSPGLAGVGETQYF. The CDR3 nucleotides read TGTGCCAGCTCACCGGGACTAGCGGGAGTAGGAGAGACCCAGTACTTC.

The chain employs TRBV9 and TRBJ2-2; 8 nucleotides agree with TRBD1. Germline CDR1 SGDLS, CDR2 YYNGEE. The trim removed 0 bases at V and 2 bases at J, leaving 6 bases unmatched. The CDR3 sequence is 17 residues long. CDR3 nucleotide sequence: TGTGCCAGCAGCGTAGCTGGGACAGGATACAACACCGGGGAGCTGTTTTTT. As protein: CASSVAGTGYNTGELFF.

The rearrangement joins TRBV5-1 to TRBJ2-1; 10 bases agree with TRBD2. After removal of 0 bases from V and 6 bases from J, the junction contained 18 bases not matched to a gene. Germline CDR1 is SGHRS and CDR2 is YFSETQ. The CDR3 extends over 20 amino acids. CDR3: CASSLDNRTSGFYPTNEQFF. CDR3 coding DNA: TGCGCCAGCAGCTTGGATAATCGGACTAGCGGCTTTTATCCGACCAATGAGCAGTTCTTC.

The chain combines TRBV13 with TRBJ1-3, with D perhaps TRBD1 (6 bases). This CDR3 has 18 residues. The germline CDR1 and CDR2 sequences are PRHDT and FYEKMQ (reference sequence). V dropped 1 base and J dropped 0 bases, with 16 bases sitting between them. CDR3 bases: TGTGCCAGCAGCTTAGAGGGGGACCGGGGACGCTCTGGAAACACCATATATTTT. Its translation is CASSLEGDRGRSGNTIYF.

The chain is built from TRBV11-2 and TRBJ1-2; 7 bases align to TRBD1. The V and J ends lost 5 bases and 4 bases, in that order; junction bases with no gene match: 10. The CDR3 spans 15 residues. Per the germline V gene, CDR1 is SGHAT and CDR2 is FQNNGV. The CDR3 loop is CASSALKRDSYGYTF. The CDR3 DNA follows: TGTGCCAGCAGCGCCCTAAAACGGGACAGCTATGGCTACACCTTC.

The V and J genes are TRBV7-8 and TRBJ2-7; D unclear. The CDR3 spans 13 residues. Per germline, CDR1 SGHVS and CDR2 FQNEAQ. V lost 5 bases to trimming and J lost 4 bases, with 12 bases between them. The CDR3 here is CASSRPPEYEQYF. The DNA of the CDR3 is TGTGCCAGCAGCCGCCCGCCGGAGTACGAGCAGTACTTC.

The chain is built from TRBV7-8 and TRBJ2-5; 9 nucleotides line up with TRBD1. From germline, CDR1 is SGHVS and CDR2 FQNEAQ. V gave up 1 base and J gave up 2 bases; unmatched junction bases: 8. This CDR3 has 17 residues. CDR3 nucleotide sequence: TGTGCCAGCAGCTTAGGCCGGGACAGGGTTGGACAAGAGACCCAGTACTTC. It is translated as CASSLGRDRVGQETQYF.

The V call is TRBV11-2, the J call TRBJ2-5; no reliable D call. Germline CDR1 reads SGHAT; CDR2 reads FQNNGV. The CDR3 loop spans 12 amino acids. V was clipped by 2 bases and J by 5 bases, with 6 bases between them. Here the CDR3 reads CASSLYRETQYF. For the CDR3, the DNA is TGTGCCAGCAGCTTATACCGGGAGACCCAGTACTTC.

V is TRBV9 and J is TRBJ2-4; D is possibly TRBD2 (6 bases). V shed 0 bases and J shed 2 bases, with 9 bases lying between them. Germline V gene lookup returns CDR1 SGDLS and CDR2 YYNGEE. The CDR3 totals 15 residues. CDR3 nucleotides: TGTGCCAGCAGCGTAGCTGGGGGGACCAAAAACATTCAGTACTTC. It yields the protein CASSVAGGTKNIQYF.